These 11 T cell receptor beta chains came from one sample sequenced in a study of OX40 agonist ivuxolimab in advanced cancers. Sequenced by immunoSEQ multiplex PCR; TCRdb stores in-frame clones only, minus some. Among fewer than 85,000 clones listed, around 85% were seen once. The sample consisted of CD4+ or CD8+ T cells sorted from blood, taken in a trial of the OX40 agonist ivuxolimab. These receptors were taken from an adult with an advanced solid tumor such as melanoma, head and neck, liver or kidney cancer.

This clone was seen only once. The V gene is TRBV6-4, the J gene TRBJ1-1; D not resolved. V lost 5 bases, J lost 2 bases, and 12 bases lay in between. Germline V gene sequence: CDR1 MRHNA, CDR2 SNTAGT. The CDR3 loop spans 14 amino acids. The CDR3 DNA sequence: TGTGCCAGCAGTCTGGAGGAGGGTAACACTGAAGCTTTCTTT. Protein product: CASSLEEGNTEAFF.

The chain links TRBV18 to TRBJ1-1; 7 nucleotides align to TRBD1. Germline V gene sequence: CDR1 KGHSH, CDR2 LQKENI. V was clipped by 3 bases and J by 6 bases; unmatched bases: 1. The CDR3 sequence is 12 residues long. The CDR3 DNA reads TGTGCCAGCTCACCCGGACAGGCTGAAGCTTTCTTT. It specifies CASSPGQAEAFF.

In DNA form, the CDR3 reads TGTGCCAGTAGTATCTACGCTAACACCGGGGAGCTGTTTTTT. Its protein product is CASSIYANTGELFF. The chain uses TRBV19 and TRBJ2-2; the D is unclear. CDR1 is LNHDA and CDR2 is SQIVND in the germline V gene (reference sequence). The CDR3 is made up of 14 amino acids. Trimming pared 3 bases from V and 2 bases from J, leaving 7 bases between.

In this sample, this clone turned up once. The chain combines TRBV6-5 with TRBJ1-5; D ambiguous. Germline CDR1 and CDR2: MNHEY and SVGAGI. Trimming cost V 4 bases and J 1 base, with 5 bases left between them. This CDR3 has 13 amino acids. For the CDR3, the DNA is TGTGCCAGCAGTTCTGTCAGCAATCAGCCCCAGCATTTT. It translates to CASSSVSNQPQHF.

V is TRBV5-1 and J is TRBJ2-5; tentatively, D is TRBD1 (5 bases). The germline V gene has CDR1 SGHRS and CDR2 YFSETQ. The CDR3 consists of 15 residues. V lost 0 bases, J lost 5 bases, and 14 bases lay in between. CDR3 sequence: CASSLAMGQAETQYF. For the CDR3, the DNA is TGCGCCAGCAGCTTGGCCATGGGGCAGGCGGAGACCCAGTACTTC.

CDR3 region: CASRQDTNYGYTF. The CDR3 DNA reads TGTGCCAGCAGGCAGGACACTAACTATGGCTACACCTTC. The chain joins TRBV6-1 to TRBJ1-2; the D gene is possibly TRBD1 (5 bases). Per germline, CDR1 MNHNS and CDR2 SASEGT. CDR3 length equals 13 residues. Trimming took 6 bases from V and 0 from J, leaving 8 bases between them.

This rearrangement joins TRBV4-3 to TRBJ2-5; weak D call: TRBD1 (7 bases). CDR3 length equals 15 residues. Germline loops: CDR1 LGHNA, CDR2 YSLEER. The ends were cut back, 2 bases at V and 2 bases at J, with 12 bases in the middle. The CDR3 DNA sequence: TGCGCCAGCAGCCAAACCGCGGGACAGCAAGAGACCCAGTACTTC. Translated: CASSQTAGQQETQYF.

This sequence joins TRBV7-3 and TRBJ1-2; TRBD1 is a possible D gene (6 bases). The germline CDR1 and CDR2 sequences are SGHTA and FQGTGA. The CDR3 extends over 13 amino acids. V was shortened by 5 bases and J by 9 bases, with 16 bases between the two germline ends. CDR3 sequence (DNA): TGTGCCAGCAGCCCCGGACAGTTCGATAGCTACACCTTC. This translates into CASSPGQFDSYTF.

This chain links TRBV21-1 with TRBJ1-4. TRBV21-1 is classified as a pseudogene. This CDR3 comprises 16 residues. The CDR3 protein is CASSKKTLRGNEKLFF. CDR3 in DNA: TGTGCCAGCAGCAAAAAGACGCTTAGAGGAAATGAAAAACTGTTTTTT.

The chain employs TRBV7-2 and TRBJ2-1; D is perhaps TRBD1 (5 bases). Trimming pared 4 bases from V and 7 bases from J, leaving 17 bases between. CDR1 and CDR2 from the germline V gene are SGHTA and FQGNSA. The CDR3 has 15 amino acids. In DNA form, the CDR3 reads TGTGCCAGCAGCTACCGGGCAGGGTCGATGAATGAGCAGTTCTTC. As protein: CASSYRAGSMNEQFF.

The chain links TRBV5-1 to TRBJ2-7; 9 nucleotides line up with TRBD1. The junction had 17 bases not matched to a gene; V was cut back by 4 bases and J by 9 bases. There are 16 residues in the CDR3. The germline gives CDR1 SGHRS, CDR2 YFSETQ. This chain's CDR3 is CASSLNPGQGTLGQYF. DNA for the CDR3: TGCGCCAGCAGCCTCAACCCGGGACAGGGAACACTAGGGCAGTACTTC.